A single sample is the source of the 7 T cell receptor beta chains below, sequenced in a study of breast tumors, draining lymph nodes, adjacent tissues. TCRdb reprocessed the multiplex PCR reads via MiXCR and lists one record per CDR3 protein. The data show tens of thousands of distinct CDR3 sequences, around 23% seen once. The sequencing input was breast tumor tissue. Every receptor here comes from a female donor with breast cancer. Some clones in this sample may be carry-over from other donors' samples.

The chain combines TRBV19 with TRBJ1-1, with 8 bases lining up with TRBD1. The germline gives CDR1 LNHDA, CDR2 SQIVND (reference sequence). This CDR3 contains 17 residues. Trimming cost V 0 bases and J 1 base; bases outside gene matches: 7. The CDR3 sequence is CASSIDPLDRGNTEAFF. In DNA form, the CDR3 reads TGTGCCAGTAGTATAGACCCCCTTGACAGGGGGAACACTGAAGCTTTCTTT.

Notes on this clonotype: One base away lies a much larger clone, so this may be a sequencing read error. The rearrangement uses TRBV20-1 and TRBJ2-2; 7 bases are a match to TRBD2. This CDR3 contains 14 residues. V was clipped by 6 bases and J by 7 bases; unmatched bases: 11. Germline CDR1 DFQATT, CDR2 SNEGSKA (reference sequence). The CDR3 spells CSALPREDIGELFF. Written as DNA, the CDR3 is TGCAGTGCCCTCCCCCGGGAGGACATCGGGGAGCTGTTTTTT.

A few counts support this clonotype. The chain joins TRBV5-1 to TRBJ2-4; TRBD1 might be the D (8 bases). Germline loops: CDR1 SGHRS, CDR2 YFSETQ. CDR3 length: 16 residues. V was pared by 4 bases and J by 1 base, with 15 bases between. CDR3 sequence (DNA): TGCGCCAGCAGCGACCTACAGGGGGGGGCCAAAAACATTCAGTACTTC. Protein: CASSDLQGGAKNIQYF.

As concerns this clonotype: A much larger clonotype is one base distant, so this may be a read error. The V gene is TRBV11-2, the J gene TRBJ1-6, with D tentatively TRBD1 (5 bases). The germline CDR1 and CDR2 sequences are SGHAT and FQNNGV. The CDR3 sequence is 15 residues long. CDR3 coding DNA: TGTGCCAGCAGCTTAGAGCCAGGGAGTAATTCACCCCCCCACTTT. The encoded protein is CASSLEPGSNSPPHF.

The V gene is TRBV20-1, the J gene TRBJ1-1, with D unclear. The CDR3 has 13 amino acids. CDR1 is DFQATT, CDR2 SNEGSKA, per germline (reference sequence). Trimming left V 4 bases short and J 0 bases short, with 9 bases between. CDR3 residues: CSAIHDVNTEAFF. The CDR3 DNA sequence: TGCAGTGCTATTCACGACGTGAACACTGAAGCTTTCTTT.

The V gene is TRBV24-1, the J gene TRBJ2-2, with TRBD1 identical over 7 bases. Germline CDR1 reads KGHDR; CDR2 reads SFDVKD. The V and J ends lost 5 bases and 1 base, in that order; junction bases with no gene match: 6. The CDR3 extends over 16 amino acids. The chain's CDR3 is CATSGGRDRNTGELFF. CDR3 bases: TGTGCCACCAGTGGAGGACGGGACAGGAACACCGGGGAGCTGTTTTTT.

This chain connects TRBV7-9 to TRBJ2-7; the match to TRBD2 covers 10 bases. The trim removed 6 bases at V and 0 bases at J, leaving 2 bases unmatched. The germline gives CDR1 SEHNR, CDR2 FQNEAQ (reference sequence). The CDR3 contains 14 residues. The CDR3 region has the DNA TGTGCCAGCAGTCCTAGCGGGGGCTCCTACGAGCAGTACTTC. Its translation: CASSPSGGSYEQYF.